The 27 T cell receptor beta chains below all came from one sample that was sequenced in a study of siplizumab effects on memory and regulatory T cells. The data were produced by immunoSEQ multiplex PCR, yet TCRdb's version contains in-frame clones alone and is incomplete. This sample carries some 73,000 clones, roughly 93% of them seen once, and the ten largest clones take over 4%. Source material: CD8+ T cells sorted from blood. These TCRs come from a human donor in good health.

This chain uses TRBV7-9 with TRBJ1-4; possible D gene TRBD1, 6 bases. Germline assignment: CDR1 SEHNR and CDR2 FQNEAQ (reference sequence). V dropped 1 base and J dropped 7 bases, with 19 bases sitting between them. This CDR3 is 17 amino acids long. The CDR3 DNA follows: TGTGCCAGCAGCTTAGGAGGCAGGGGACTTGGCAGTGAAAAACTGTTTTTT. It translates to CASSLGGRGLGSEKLFF.

This chain joins TRBV6-5 and TRBJ2-2; no reliable D call. The germline CDR1 and CDR2 sequences are MNHEY and SVGAGI. Trimming stripped 5 bases from V and 3 bases from J, with 4 bases between. The CDR3 extends over 12 amino acids. CDR3 sequence (DNA): TGTGCCAGCAGTCTGGACACCGGGGAGCTGTTTTTT. Translating gives CASSLDTGELFF.

V and J are TRBV5-1 and TRBJ2-2; either TRBD1 or TRBD2 may fit D (5 bases each). Trimming removed 0 bases from V and 3 bases from J, with 15 bases in between. The CDR3 has 17 amino acids. The V gene's germline CDR1 is SGHRS and CDR2 YFSETQ. CDR3 sequence (DNA): TGCGCCAGCAGCTTGGCCCTTCCCGGGGCGCACACCGGGGAGCTGTTTTTT. It translates to CASSLALPGAHTGELFF.

The V and J genes are TRBV4-3 and TRBJ1-2; D uncertain. The CDR3 runs 15 residues. The V end was cut by 0 bases, the J end by 4 bases, with 12 bases between. Germline V gene data show CDR1 as LGHNA and CDR2 as YSLEER. Here the CDR3 reads CASSQEGSLSYGYTF. The CDR3 coding sequence is TGCGCCAGCAGCCAAGAGGGGAGTTTGAGCTATGGCTACACCTTC.

This clone was seen once. The chain links TRBV6-5 to TRBJ2-1, with a possible D match to TRBD2 (6 bases). This CDR3 spans 15 amino acids. With 4 bases removed from V and 1 base from J, the gap between germline ends came to 11 bases. In germline, CDR1 is MNHEY, CDR2 SVGAGI. The chain's CDR3 is CASSSGVGSYNEQFF. The CDR3 DNA reads TGTGCCAGCAGTTCGGGGGTGGGGTCCTACAATGAGCAGTTCTTC.

V gene TRBV6-1 combines with J gene TRBJ1-3; perhaps TRBD1 as D (6 bases). This CDR3 contains 17 residues. CDR1 is MNHNS and CDR2 is SASEGT in the germline V gene. Trimming stripped 3 bases from V and 4 bases from J, with 19 bases between. CDR3: CASSDEQGGWMGNTIYF. DNA for the CDR3: TGTGCCAGCAGTGACGAACAGGGAGGGTGGATGGGAAACACCATATATTTT.

V usage is TRBV5-4 and J usage is TRBJ1-1; D gene uncertain. Germline values: CDR1 SGHNT, CDR2 YYREEE (reference sequence). The V end lost 3 bases, the J end lost 6 bases, and 9 bases lay between the germline ends. The CDR3 loop spans 12 amino acids. The CDR3 reads CASSSGSAEAFF. CDR3 nucleotide sequence: TGTGCCAGCAGCTCTGGGAGCGCTGAAGCTTTCTTT.

This chain links TRBV27 with TRBJ1-5; 10 nucleotides agree with TRBD1. From germline, CDR1 is MNHEY and CDR2 SMNVEV (reference sequence). V was clipped by 2 bases and J by 5 bases; unmatched bases: 3. The CDR3 loop spans 15 amino acids. The CDR3 bases are TGTGCCAGCAGTTTAGTGACAGGGGGCGATCAGCCCCAGCATTTT. It codes for CASSLVTGGDQPQHF.

The CDR3 loop is CASSIAGPSSYEQYF. The CDR3 bases are TGTGCCAGCAGCATAGCGGGACCAAGCTCCTACGAGCAGTACTTC. The chain is built from TRBV9 and TRBJ2-7; 8 bases are shared with TRBD2. The germline V gene encodes CDR1 SGDLS and CDR2 YYNGEE. The CDR3 spans 15 residues. V lost 4 bases to trimming and J lost 0 bases; unmatched junction nucleotides: 6.

This clone has only one observation. The chain employs TRBV19 and TRBJ2-7; TRBD1 agrees at 7 bases. Germline V gene lookup returns CDR1 LNHDA and CDR2 SQIVND (reference sequence). The CDR3 covers 14 residues. V shed 5 bases, J shed 3 bases, and the junction held 7 bases outside the gene matches. The CDR3, as DNA: TGTGCCAGTAGTCCACTGGCAGGGGGCTACGAGCAGTACTTC. Its protein is CASSPLAGGYEQYF.

The gene calls are TRBV9 and TRBJ1-6, with D maybe TRBD1 (6 bases). Germline CDR1 and CDR2: SGDLS and YYNGEE. CDR3 length equals 14 residues. V shed 3 bases and J shed 5 bases, with 9 bases lying between them. The CDR3: CASSASGDNSPLHF. CDR3 DNA: TGTGCCAGCAGCGCCTCAGGGGATAATTCACCCCTCCACTTT.

The CDR3 reads CSVELEDEQFF. CDR3 nucleotides: TGCAGCGTTGAGTTGGAGGATGAGCAGTTCTTC. The chain carries TRBV29-1 and TRBJ2-1, with D perhaps matching TRBD2 (5 bases). V lost 3 bases and J lost 8, with 8 bases in between. Germline V lookup: CDR1 SQVTM, CDR2 ANQGSEA. This CDR3 spans 11 amino acids.

The rearrangement uses TRBV5-4 and TRBJ2-1; TRBD2 might be the D (5 bases). V was cut by 2 bases and J by 5 bases, with 14 bases left in between. The germline CDR1 and CDR2 sequences are SGHNT and YYREEE (reference sequence). The CDR3 sequence is 15 residues long. The CDR3 sequence is CASSFAGRGDNEQFF. CDR3 sequence (DNA): TGTGCCAGCAGCTTCGCCGGTCGGGGTGACAATGAGCAGTTCTTC.

The rearrangement uses TRBV4-3 and TRBJ2-3, with D hard to call. In germline, CDR1 is LGHNA, CDR2 YSLEER. The CDR3 contains 15 residues. V was cut by 0 bases and J by 4 bases, with 11 bases left in between. The CDR3 reads CASSQDPVGADTQYF. The CDR3 nucleotides read TGCGCCAGCAGCCAAGATCCGGTAGGCGCAGATACGCAGTATTTT.

This chain connects TRBV6-5 to TRBJ1-1; no clear D. The CDR3 loop spans 14 amino acids. In germline, CDR1 is MNHEY, CDR2 SVGAGI. V was cut by 2 bases and J by 1 base, with 8 bases left in between. In DNA form, the CDR3 reads TGTGCCAGCAGTTACAGGGTACAGAACACTGAAGCTTTCTTT. Its translation is CASSYRVQNTEAFF.

The chain is built from TRBV5-1 and TRBJ2-2; no clear D gene. Trimming took 1 base from V and 6 from J, leaving 4 bases between them. Germline CDR1 reads SGHRS; CDR2 reads YFSETQ. The CDR3 contains 12 residues. This chain's CDR3 is CASSLPPGELFF. The CDR3 coding sequence is TGCGCCAGCAGCTTGCCGCCCGGGGAGCTGTTTTTT.

V is TRBV30 and J is TRBJ2-3; weak D call: TRBD2 (7 bases). The V gene lost 1 base and the J gene lost 0 bases, with 11 bases spanning the gap. Germline values: CDR1 GTSNPN, CDR2 SVGIG (reference sequence). The CDR3 totals 15 residues. CDR3 amino acids: CAWSDGGASTDTQYF. The DNA for the CDR3 is TGTGCCTGGAGTGATGGGGGGGCGAGCACAGATACGCAGTATTTT. Complete variable domain (other parts from reference TRBV30 and TRBJ2-3): SQTIHQWPATLVQPVGSPLSLECTVEGTSNPNLYWYRQAAGRGLQLLFYSVGIGQISSEVPQNLSASRPQDRQFILSSKKLLLSDSGFYLCAWSDGGASTDTQYFGPGTRLTVL.

The chain has TRBV5-4 and TRBJ1-2; D may be TRBD1 (5 bases). Germline V gene lookup returns CDR1 SGHNT and CDR2 YYREEE (reference sequence). Trimming took 6 bases from V and 2 from J, leaving 11 bases between them. The CDR3 loop spans 13 amino acids. The CDR3 DNA reads as TGTGCCAGCATGGGAGGGACCAACTATGGCTACACCTTC. Residues: CASMGGTNYGYTF.

This rearrangement joins TRBV6-5 to TRBJ2-5; a possible D gene is TRBD2 (7 bases). CDR3 length: 15 amino acids. From germline, CDR1 is MNHEY and CDR2 SVGAGI. With 6 bases removed from V and 4 bases from J, the gap between germline ends came to 18 bases. CDR3 coding DNA: TGTGCCAGCAGCCCCGTGGGGGGGGCCTTAGAGACCCAGTACTTC. It specifies CASSPVGGALETQYF.

The chain uses TRBV6-6 and TRBJ1-1; D gene ambiguous. Germline V gives CDR1 MNHNY, CDR2 SVGAGI (reference sequence). The CDR3 sequence is 13 residues long. The germline V and J ends were trimmed by 0 bases and 7 bases, with 9 bases remaining between them. The CDR3 DNA reads TGTGCCAGCAGTTACTCCCTTTTTATTGAAGCTTTCTTT. Translating it yields CASSYSLFIEAFF.

The rearrangement links TRBV27 to TRBJ2-7; 7 bases match TRBD2. The CDR3 spans 13 residues. Germline V CDR1 and CDR2: MNHEY, SMNVEV (reference sequence). The ends lost 2 bases at V and 3 bases at J; junction bases unmatched: 1. CDR3 in DNA: TGTGCCAGCAGTTTAGCGGGGGACTACGAGCAGTACTTC. This translates into CASSLAGDYEQYF.

V usage is TRBV27 and J usage is TRBJ1-4, with unresolved D. Deletions cut 2 bases from V and 4 bases from J, with 5 bases between. The CDR3 is made up of 13 amino acids. Germline values: CDR1 MNHEY, CDR2 SMNVEV (reference sequence). The CDR3 DNA reads TGTGCCAGCAGTTTAACTAATAATGAAAAACTGTTTTTT. Its protein product is CASSLTNNEKLFF. Using reference TRBV27 and TRBJ1-4 for the parts outside the CDR3, the full variable domain is EAQVTQNPRYLITVTGKKLTVTCSQNMNHEYMSWYRQDPGLGLRQIYYSMNVEVTDKGDVPEGYKVSRKEKRNFPLILESPSPNQTSLYFCASSLTNNEKLFFGSGTQLSVL.

This rearrangement joins TRBV15 to TRBJ2-7; D might be TRBD1 (6 bases). Per germline, CDR1 LNHNV and CDR2 YYDKDF (reference sequence). V lost 5 bases and J 1 base, leaving 15 bases between the germline ends. CDR3 length equals 15 residues. The DNA of the CDR3 is TGTGCCACCAGCGCGGACAGCGACTCATCCTACGAGCAGTACTTC. Its translation is CATSADSDSSYEQYF.

Regarding this clone: The junction departs from germline at one end; a sequencing error may be responsible. This chain joins TRBV6-6 and TRBJ1-2, with 9 positions matching TRBD1. Germline V gives CDR1 MNHNY, CDR2 SVGAGI (reference sequence). The CDR3 runs 13 residues. The CDR3 sequence: CASRFTGGRGCTF. CDR3 DNA sequence: TGTGCCAGCAGGTTTACAGGGGGCAGGGGCTGCACCTTC.

The V gene is TRBV11-2, the J gene TRBJ1-6, with D hard to call. In germline, CDR1 is SGHAT, CDR2 FQNNGV. The CDR3 is 15 amino acids. Trimming took 5 bases from V and 9 from J, leaving 17 bases between them. DNA of the CDR3: TGTGCCAGCAGCCCCGAACCCGTGGGGATTTCACCCCTCCACTTT. Its protein is CASSPEPVGISPLHF. The variable domain in full, with the rest retrieved from reference TRBV11-2 and TRBJ1-6, is EAGVAQSPRYKIIEKRQSVAFWCNPISGHATLYWYQQILGQGPKLLIQFQNNGVVDDSQLPKDRFSAERLKGVDSTLKIQPAKLEDSAVYLCASSPEPVGISPLHFGNGTRLTVT.

This rearrangement joins TRBV27 to TRBJ2-1; 8 bases align to TRBD1. The V gene's germline CDR1 is MNHEY and CDR2 SMNVEV (reference sequence). The junction had 5 bases not matched to a gene; V was cut back by 4 bases and J by 9 bases. The CDR3 runs 13 residues. CDR3 sequence: CASSWTGTSEQFF. The CDR3 DNA reads TGTGCCAGCAGTTGGACAGGGACGAGTGAGCAGTTCTTC.

This chain links TRBV13 with TRBJ1-3; 8 nucleotides match TRBD1. Germline CDR1 PRHDT, CDR2 FYEKMQ (reference sequence). The CDR3 runs to 15 residues. V lost 10 bases and J lost 0; bases outside the gene matches: 8. The CDR3 protein is CAIGQGISSGNTIYF. In DNA, the CDR3 is TGTGCCATTGGACAGGGAATATCCTCTGGAAACACCATATATTTT. The full variable domain, completed using reference TRBV13 and TRBJ1-3, is AAGVIQSPRHLIKEKRETATLKCYPIPRHDTVYWYQQGPGQDPQFLISFYEKMQSDKGSIPDRFSAQQFSDYHSELNMSSLELGDSALYFCAIGQGISSGNTIYFGEGSWLTVV.